Following are 21 T cell receptor beta chains from one sample sequenced in a study of shared clonotypes between healthy human individuals. TCRdb's table, derived via immunoSEQ multiplex PCR, lists solely in-frame clones and lacks some. Here the sample spans 980,000 or so clones, about three quarters being singletons. Material: memory CD4+ T cells sorted from blood. The subset denotes: CD45RA-negative fraction. These receptors all come from a man aged 18 to 35 in good health.

This chain connects TRBV7-2 to TRBJ1-6, with a possible D match to TRBD1 (5 bases). CDR1 SGHTA and CDR2 FQGNSA come from the germline V gene. This CDR3 comprises 14 residues. Trimming pared 3 bases from V and 6 bases from J, leaving 9 bases between. The DNA of the CDR3 is TGTGCCAGCAGCTTCCAGGGCCTTAATTCACCCCTCCACTTT. Translation gives CASSFQGLNSPLHF.

A note on this clone: No conserved phenylalanine or tryptophan ends this CDR3, so it is likely a read error. The chain has TRBV30 and TRBJ1-1; a weak D match, TRBD1 (5 bases). There are 15 residues in the CDR3. Germline assignment: CDR1 GTSNPN and CDR2 SVGIG (reference sequence). V was clipped by 3 bases and J by 0 bases, with 14 bases between them. CDR3 in amino acids: CAWRIGAGMNTEAFL. In DNA form, the CDR3 reads TGTGCCTGGAGGATCGGAGCAGGGATGAACACTGAAGCTTTCCTT.

The chain uses TRBV5-4 and TRBJ1-2; 8 positions agree with TRBD1. Germline CDR1 SGHNT, CDR2 YYREEE (reference sequence). CDR3 length: 14 residues. Unmatched junction bases numbered 3, after V lost 3 bases and J lost 2 bases. The CDR3, as DNA: TGTGCCAGCAGCTCCCGGACAGGGAACTATGGCTACACCTTC. Translated, it gives CASSSRTGNYGYTF.

The chain employs TRBV2 and TRBJ1-2; perhaps TRBD1 as D (5 bases). V was shortened by 8 bases and J by 5 bases, with 12 bases between the two germline ends. Looked up from germline, CDR1 is SNHLY and CDR2 is FYNNEI. The CDR3 consists of 12 residues. The CDR3 is CASGRQPYGYTF. CDR3 in DNA: TGTGCCAGCGGTCGACAGCCTTATGGCTACACCTTC.

The genes are TRBV30 and TRBJ2-7, with a possible D match to TRBD2 (5 bases). This CDR3 region has 14 residues. Germline V gene data show CDR1 as GTSNPN and CDR2 as SVGIG (reference sequence). Between the trimmed V and J ends, which lost 6 bases and 2 bases, there was a span of 17 bases. This chain's CDR3 is CACFRGAPPYEQYF. As DNA, the CDR3 is TGTGCCTGTTTCCGGGGTGCCCCCCCCTACGAGCAGTACTTC.

The chain has TRBV19 and TRBJ1-6; 7 bases align to TRBD1. Germline V CDR1 and CDR2: LNHDA, SQIVND (reference sequence). This CDR3 has 16 amino acids. The J segment lost 10 bases and the V segment lost 2 bases, leaving 11 bases of the junction unmatched. The DNA of the CDR3 is TGTGCCAGTAGTATAAGGGGGCCAGGGGCCGACTCACCCCTCCACTTT. This codes for CASSIRGPGADSPLHF.

This chain joins TRBV15 and TRBJ1-2; D gene ambiguous. Deletions cut 1 base from V and 8 bases from J, with 23 bases between. The CDR3 has 17 residues. Germline assignment: CDR1 LNHNV and CDR2 YYDKDF (reference sequence). The chain's CDR3 is CATSRGGSSLISGGYTF. The CDR3 nucleotides read TGTGCCACCAGCAGAGGCGGTTCCTCGCTCATATCGGGCGGCTACACCTTC.

The chain has TRBV9 and TRBJ1-1, with unresolved D. V was trimmed by 4 bases and J by 4 bases, leaving 14 bases between them. This CDR3 contains 14 residues. Germline V gene data show CDR1 as SGDLS and CDR2 as YYNGEE. The CDR3 spells CASSPSSRSTEAFF. CDR3 sequence (DNA): TGTGCCAGCAGCCCCTCCAGTCGGAGCACTGAAGCTTTCTTT.

With respect to this clone: A far larger clone is one base from this, pointing to a likely read error. The sample holds other DNA sequences that translate to the same CDR3. V and J are TRBV30 and TRBJ2-5; no clear D. The germline V gene has CDR1 GTSNPN and CDR2 SVGIG (reference sequence). The CDR3 totals 13 residues. Deletions cut 3 bases from V and 8 bases from J, with 16 bases between. CDR3 amino acids: CAWSTRGAETQYF. The CDR3 DNA is TGTGCCTGGAGCACCCGCGGAGCAGAAACCCAGTACTTC.

J is TRBJ1-1 and V is TRBV6-1; D is uncertain. The CDR3 has 14 amino acids. Germline V gives CDR1 MNHNS, CDR2 SASEGT. Trimming left V 3 bases short and J 10 bases short, with 18 bases between. The CDR3 nucleotides read TGTGCCAGCAGTGATACATCGGTCGGCCCCCGAGCTTTCTTT. It is translated as CASSDTSVGPRAFF.

The rearrangement links TRBV19 to TRBJ2-3, with 9 bases identical to TRBD2. Germline V gene sequence: CDR1 LNHDA, CDR2 SQIVND (reference sequence). V lost 6 bases to trimming and J lost 2 bases; unmatched junction nucleotides: 9. CDR3 length: 16 amino acids. The CDR3 loop reads CASRGLLAGLTDTQYF. CDR3 in DNA: TGTGCCAGTAGAGGCTTGCTAGCGGGACTCACAGATACGCAGTATTTT.

The chain carries TRBV5-1 and TRBJ2-1; TRBD2 agrees at 13 bases. Trimming removed 0 bases from V and 9 bases from J; junction bases left unmatched: 3. There are 15 residues in the CDR3. The germline CDR1 and CDR2 sequences are SGHRS and YFSETQ. This CDR3 is CASSLVTSGGAEQFF. The CDR3 coding sequence is TGCGCCAGCAGCTTGGTAACTAGCGGGGGGGCTGAGCAGTTCTTC. Based on the CDR3 plus reference TRBV5-1 and TRBJ2-1, the full variable domain is KAGVTQTPRYLIKTRGQQVTLSCSPISGHRSVSWYQQTPGQGLQFLFEYFSETQRNKGNFPGRFSGRQFSNSRSEMNVSTLELGDSALYLCASSLVTSGGAEQFFGPGTRLTVL.

The chain links TRBV19 to TRBJ2-2; D uncertain. Germline CDR1 LNHDA, CDR2 SQIVND (reference sequence). This CDR3 is built from 15 residues. Trimming took off 8 bases at V and 4 bases at J, with 17 bases between the two ends. The CDR3 loop is CASGILDRSTGELFF. The CDR3 coding sequence is TGTGCCAGTGGGATTCTCGACCGTTCCACCGGGGAGCTGTTTTTT.

This clone was observed a handful of times. The CDR3: CASSYLPGGNTEAFF. In nucleotides, the CDR3 is TGTGCCAGCAGTTACTTACCGGGAGGGAACACTGAAGCTTTCTTT. The chain couples TRBV6-5 to TRBJ1-1, with D hard to call. V was cut by 1 base and J by 1 base, with 10 bases left in between. Germline V gene data show CDR1 as MNHEY and CDR2 as SVGAGI. This CDR3 is 15 amino acids long.

The genes are TRBV7-2 and TRBJ2-7; TRBD2 is a possible D gene (5 bases). The CDR3 has 15 residues. Germline V gene data show CDR1 as SGHTA and CDR2 as FQGNSA. V lost 4 bases and J 3 bases, leaving 16 bases between the germline ends. CDR3 sequence reads: CASSWADFFSYEQYF. Written as DNA, the CDR3 is TGTGCCAGCAGCTGGGCGGACTTCTTCAGCTACGAGCAGTACTTC.

The rearrangement joins TRBV11-2 to TRBJ2-2; a possible D gene is TRBD2 (6 bases). Trimming pared 8 bases from V and 6 bases from J, leaving 13 bases between. This CDR3 has 13 residues. Germline CDR1 and CDR2: SGHAT and FQNNGV. CDR3 protein: CASGRDRAGELFF. The CDR3 DNA follows: TGTGCCAGCGGGCGGGACCGCGCCGGGGAGCTGTTTTTT. Full variable domain (remainder filled in from reference TRBV11-2 and TRBJ2-2): EAGVAQSPRYKIIEKRQSVAFWCNPISGHATLYWYQQILGQGPKLLIQFQNNGVVDDSQLPKDRFSAERLKGVDSTLKIQPAKLEDSAVYLCASGRDRAGELFFGEGSRLTVL.

The chain joins TRBV10-3 to TRBJ2-5, with TRBD1 identical over 10 bases. Germline CDR1 reads ENHRY; CDR2 reads SYGVKD. Trimming took 6 bases from V and 2 from J; bases not matched to a gene: 3. The CDR3 consists of 14 residues. The CDR3 DNA reads TGTGCCATCAGGGGACAGGGGTTACAAGAGACCCAGTACTTC. It specifies CAIRGQGLQETQYF.

The V and J genes are TRBV10-3 and TRBJ2-2, with 8 bases that match TRBD2. This CDR3 spans 15 amino acids. Trimming removed 6 bases from V and 5 bases from J; junction bases left unmatched: 8. Germline V gene lookup returns CDR1 ENHRY and CDR2 SYGVKD. CDR3 DNA: TGTGCCATCAGGGGACTAGGGTTGGGGACCGGGGAGCTGTTTTTT. Its translation: CAIRGLGLGTGELFF.

This clone came up once. The chain employs TRBV2 and TRBJ1-4, with D possibly being TRBD1 (6 bases). V was clipped by 4 bases and J by 7 bases, with 16 bases between them. Germline V gives CDR1 SNHLY, CDR2 FYNNEI. The CDR3 is 15 residues long. CDR3: CASSGRGGFGEKLFF. CDR3 DNA sequence: TGTGCCAGCAGTGGCAGGGGAGGGTTCGGTGAAAAACTGTTTTTT.

V usage is TRBV2 and J usage is TRBJ2-5, with 7 bases aligning to TRBD1. Trimming removed 4 bases from V and 2 bases from J; junction bases left unmatched: 7. The CDR3 loop spans 15 amino acids. Germline CDR1 reads SNHLY; CDR2 reads FYNNEI. The CDR3 sequence: CASSGNRGIQETQYF. CDR3 nucleotide sequence: TGTGCCAGCAGTGGTAACAGGGGTATTCAAGAGACCCAGTACTTC.

V usage is TRBV28 and J usage is TRBJ1-2; no clear D gene. V lost 7 bases, J lost 2 bases, and 8 bases lay in between. The CDR3 has 12 amino acids. Germline V gene sequence: CDR1 MDHEN, CDR2 SYDVKM. The CDR3 DNA follows: TGTGCCAGCACCCCGGGGAACTATGGCTACACCTTC. This encodes CASTPGNYGYTF.